This entry lists 6 T cell receptor beta chains sequenced from one sample in a study of shared clonotypes between healthy human individuals. Sequenced by immunoSEQ multiplex PCR; TCRdb stores in-frame clones only, minus some. The repertoire holds about 2.4 million clones, with more than 85% as singletons. Material for sequencing was naive CD4+ T cells from PBMCs. Subset here: CD45RA+ positively selected. The source of these receptors is a young man in good health. Some clones in this sample may be carry-over from other donors' samples.

The rearrangement joins TRBV4-2 to TRBJ2-2; no clear D. V lost 0 bases and J lost 4, with 24 bases in between. The CDR3 has 20 residues. Germline lookup yields CDR1 LGHNA and CDR2 YNFKEQ. DNA for the CDR3: TGTGCCAGCAGCCAAGATCGGGCCAAAAGCGTTAGGTCGGGCACCGGGGAGCTGTTTTTT. This translates into CASSQDRAKSVRSGTGELFF.

V and J are TRBV7-8 and TRBJ1-1; a possible D gene is TRBD1 (5 bases). This CDR3 has 15 amino acids. The V gene's germline CDR1 is SGHVS and CDR2 FQNEAQ. Trimming cost V 1 base and J 3 bases, with 12 bases left between them. CDR3 sequence reads: CASSLVIGGDTEAFF. CDR3 bases: TGTGCCAGCAGCTTAGTCATCGGGGGTGACACTGAAGCTTTCTTT.

The rearrangement links TRBV5-1 to TRBJ1-2; 8 bases are shared with TRBD1. Germline assignment: CDR1 SGHRS and CDR2 YFSETQ. J lost 5 bases, V lost 5 bases, and 8 bases had no gene match. The CDR3 length is 14 residues. The CDR3 DNA is TGCGCCAGCAGTTCGACAGGGGCGGAATATGGCTACACCTTC. The encoded protein is CASSSTGAEYGYTF.

CDR3 protein: CASSYSMLGDYEQYF. In DNA, the CDR3 is TGTGCCAGCAGTTACTCGATGTTGGGAGACTACGAGCAGTACTTC. The chain carries TRBV6-6 and TRBJ2-7, with D tentatively TRBD2 (5 bases). Looked up from germline, CDR1 is MNHNY and CDR2 is SVGAGI (reference sequence). The V end lost 0 bases, the J end lost 3 bases, and 12 bases lay between the germline ends. The CDR3 covers 15 residues.

Here the CDR3 reads CASSQDLARKDEQFF. The CDR3 DNA reads as TGCGCCAGCAGCCAAGATTTAGCAAGGAAGGATGAGCAGTTCTTC. The chain recombines TRBV4-1 with TRBJ2-1; no definite D call. V shed 0 bases and J shed 8 bases, with 14 bases lying between them. Germline V gene data show CDR1 as MGHRA and CDR2 as YSYEKL. This CDR3 contains 15 residues.

The chain carries TRBV4-3 and TRBJ2-1; D may be TRBD1 (5 bases). The CDR3 is 14 residues long. Per the germline V gene, CDR1 is LGHNA and CDR2 is YSLEER. Trimming removed 4 bases from V and 2 bases from J, with 9 bases in between. The CDR3 coding sequence is TGCGCCAGCAGCCTTGTAGGGGCCTACAATGAGCAGTTCTTC. Translated, it gives CASSLVGAYNEQFF.